Presented here are 17 T cell receptor beta chains from one specimen sequenced in a study of T cells after yellow fever vaccination. Each CDR3 protein is one row after TCRdb ran MiXCR on the 5' RACE reads. The table includes 90,000 to 130,000 distinct CDR3 sequences, 6.5% to 9% detected once. The sample here was CD8+ T cells sorted from PBMCs, taken 45 days after the yellow fever booster vaccination. These TCRs come from a man aged 25-45 years who received the YFV17D yellow fever vaccine.

There are many counts of this clonotype. The CDR3: CASSLVGRGEYNEQFF. The CDR3 DNA follows: TGTGCCAGCAGCTTAGTGGGACGGGGAGAATACAATGAGCAGTTCTTC. The chain combines TRBV7-8 with TRBJ2-1; the D call may be TRBD1 or TRBD2 (5 bases each). Deletions cut 1 base from V and 4 bases from J, with 14 bases between. Germline loops: CDR1 SGHVS, CDR2 FQNEAQ. The CDR3 consists of 16 residues.

This clonotype has ten or more counts. The rearrangement joins TRBV29-1 to TRBJ2-3; D might be TRBD1 or TRBD2, each matching 5 bases. Trimming pared 0 bases from V and 2 bases from J, leaving 12 bases between. Germline V CDR1 and CDR2: SQVTM, ANQGSEA. The CDR3 sequence is 15 residues long. The CDR3 loop is CSVEDIRDVTDTQYF. CDR3 sequence (DNA): TGCAGCGTTGAAGACATTAGGGACGTCACAGATACGCAGTATTTT.

This clonotype came up many times. The V call is TRBV7-2, the J call TRBJ2-1; 9 bases line up with TRBD1. The CDR3 consists of 15 residues. Looked up from germline, CDR1 is SGHTA and CDR2 is FQGNSA. J was trimmed by 4 bases and V by 4 bases; bases with no gene match: 5. The CDR3 sequence is CASSSGTGIYNEQFF. The CDR3 nucleotides are TGTGCCAGCAGCTCCGGGACAGGGATATACAATGAGCAGTTCTTC.

This clonotype was seen a few times. This chain links TRBV5-1 with TRBJ2-7; 8 bases match TRBD1. Trimming cost V 6 bases and J 2 bases; bases outside gene matches: 10. From germline, CDR1 is SGHRS and CDR2 YFSETQ. This CDR3 has 15 residues. Here the CDR3 DNA reads TGCGCCAGCACCGAGTTCGGACAGGGCCCCTACGAGCAGTACTTC. Translated: CASTEFGQGPYEQYF.

This clonotype was observed many times. This rearrangement joins TRBV6-2 or TRBV6-3 to TRBJ2-1; TRBD2 agrees at 10 bases. The germline gives CDR1 MNHEY, CDR2 SVGEGT. Trimming removed 4 bases from V and 8 bases from J; junction bases left unmatched: 20. There are 19 residues in the CDR3. CDR3 coding DNA: TGTGCCAGCAGTTTACCGACAGGGGTAACTAGCGGGATCGTCGATGAGCAGTTCTTC. Translation: CASSLPTGVTSGIVDEQFF.

At least ten counts were recorded for this clonotype. The chain is built from TRBV27 and TRBJ1-2; no clear D. V lost 8 bases to trimming and J lost 4 bases, with 11 bases between them. Germline V gives CDR1 MNHEY, CDR2 SMNVEV (reference sequence). There are 12 residues in the CDR3. CDR3 loop: CASRTSSYGYTF. In nucleotides, the CDR3 is TGTGCCAGCCGAACTTCTAGCTATGGCTACACCTTC.

This clonotype has just a few counts. V usage is TRBV10-3 and J usage is TRBJ2-1; 14 positions match TRBD2. With 4 bases clipped from V and 6 bases from J, the junction kept 14 bases outside the gene matches. Germline-derived CDR1 and CDR2 are ENHRY and SYGVKD. This CDR3 comprises 19 residues. CDR3 coding DNA: TGTGCCATCAGTGCAGAGAGGGGATTCGGGACTAGCGGGAGCAATGAGCAGTTCTTC. Residues: CAISAERGFGTSGSNEQFF.

This clonotype has a count of ten or more. The rearrangement joins TRBV5-5 to TRBJ2-3; 12 bases are a match to TRBD2. The J segment lost 4 bases and the V segment lost 0 bases, leaving 3 bases of the junction unmatched. Germline CDR1 and CDR2: SGHKS and YYEKEE (reference sequence). The CDR3 runs 16 residues. CDR3 protein: CASSLDTSGRSDTQYF. The CDR3 coding sequence is TGTGCCAGCAGCTTGGATACTAGCGGGAGGTCAGATACGCAGTATTTT.

There are many counts of this clonotype. V gene TRBV9 combines with J gene TRBJ2-1; 7 bases agree with TRBD2. V trimming: 7 bases; J trimming: 4 bases; junction bases outside the gene matches: 11. CDR1 SGDLS and CDR2 YYNGEE come from the germline V gene. The CDR3 has 15 amino acids. CDR3 region: CASQGGLAAYNEQFF. CDR3 nucleotide sequence: TGTGCCAGCCAGGGAGGGCTAGCGGCTTACAATGAGCAGTTCTTC.

In the case of this clonotype: This may come from a read error, since a much larger clone is one base off. This sequence joins TRBV27 and TRBJ2-1, with TRBD2 as a possible D gene (6 bases). Germline CDR1 reads MNHEY; CDR2 reads SMNVEV (reference sequence). The CDR3 extends over 15 amino acids. Trimming took 6 bases from V and 10 from J, leaving 22 bases between them. The CDR3 DNA reads TGTGCCAGCAGGAGGGAGGACTTTCCATTTGGGGAGCAGTTCTTC. It codes for CASRREDFPFGEQFF.

Ten or more counts support this clonotype. This sequence joins TRBV20-1 and TRBJ2-7; D uncertain. The germline V and J ends were trimmed by 0 bases and 0 bases, with 6 bases remaining between them. The CDR3 has 13 amino acids. Looked up from germline, CDR1 is DFQATT and CDR2 is SNEGSKA (reference sequence). CDR3 sequence: CSARDWDSYEQYF. CDR3 in DNA: TGCAGTGCTAGAGATTGGGACTCCTACGAGCAGTACTTC.

The chain combines TRBV6-2 or TRBV6-3 with TRBJ2-7; the match to TRBD2 covers 13 bases. After removal of 4 bases from V and 1 base from J, the junction contained 19 bases not matched to a gene. In germline, CDR1 is MNHEY, CDR2 SVGEGT. CDR3 length equals 21 residues. The CDR3 loop is CASSFPALGLAGVLISYEQYF. Written as DNA, the CDR3 is TGTGCCAGCAGTTTCCCCGCCCTCGGACTAGCGGGAGTCCTAATTTCCTACGAGCAGTACTTC.

In this sample, this clonotype turned up many times. Here the CDR3 DNA reads TGCAGTGCTCTACAAAGGGACAAGGCCACCTACGAGCAGTACTTC. The encoded protein is CSALQRDKATYEQYF. The chain recombines TRBV20-1 with TRBJ2-7, with D perhaps matching TRBD1 (6 bases). This CDR3 region has 15 residues. CDR1 is DFQATT, CDR2 SNEGSKA, per germline (reference sequence). V lost 5 bases, J lost 2 bases, and 19 bases lay in between.

The rearrangement uses TRBV19 and TRBJ2-7, with D maybe TRBD1 (6 bases). The germline V gene has CDR1 LNHDA and CDR2 SQIVND (reference sequence). Trimming shortened V by 7 bases and J by 6 bases, and 16 bases separated the two germline ends. There are 13 residues in the CDR3. The CDR3 protein is CASTQGGRGEQYF. DNA of the CDR3: TGTGCCAGTACCCAAGGGGGTAGGGGCGAGCAGTACTTC.

The chain employs TRBV11-2 and TRBJ2-7; D may be TRBD2 (6 bases). This CDR3 comprises 14 residues. V lost 8 bases and J 3 bases, leaving 17 bases between the germline ends. Per the germline V gene, CDR1 is SGHAT and CDR2 is FQNNGV. CDR3 in DNA: TGTGCCAGCGGAGGAGGGAGCGACTACTACGAGCAGTACTTC. Translated, it gives CASGGGSDYYEQYF.

The sample holds many counts of this clonotype. J is TRBJ2-7 and V is TRBV7-2, with D perhaps being TRBD1 or TRBD2 (5 bases each). Trimming shortened V by 4 bases and J by 1 base, and 17 bases separated the two germline ends. The CDR3 consists of 16 residues. The germline gives CDR1 SGHTA, CDR2 FQGNSA. The CDR3 region has the DNA TGTGCCAGCAGCTCCCCTGGGACGGGGTATTCCTACGAGCAGTACTTC. As protein: CASSSPGTGYSYEQYF.

This clonotype was seen many times. The chain joins TRBV7-9 to TRBJ1-1, with D unclear. V shed 6 bases and J shed 1 base, with 9 bases lying between them. CDR3 size: 13 residues. Germline V gene sequence: CDR1 SEHNR, CDR2 FQNEAQ (reference sequence). CDR3: CASRSTANTEAFF. CDR3 DNA sequence: TGTGCCAGCAGATCAACAGCGAACACTGAAGCTTTCTTT.